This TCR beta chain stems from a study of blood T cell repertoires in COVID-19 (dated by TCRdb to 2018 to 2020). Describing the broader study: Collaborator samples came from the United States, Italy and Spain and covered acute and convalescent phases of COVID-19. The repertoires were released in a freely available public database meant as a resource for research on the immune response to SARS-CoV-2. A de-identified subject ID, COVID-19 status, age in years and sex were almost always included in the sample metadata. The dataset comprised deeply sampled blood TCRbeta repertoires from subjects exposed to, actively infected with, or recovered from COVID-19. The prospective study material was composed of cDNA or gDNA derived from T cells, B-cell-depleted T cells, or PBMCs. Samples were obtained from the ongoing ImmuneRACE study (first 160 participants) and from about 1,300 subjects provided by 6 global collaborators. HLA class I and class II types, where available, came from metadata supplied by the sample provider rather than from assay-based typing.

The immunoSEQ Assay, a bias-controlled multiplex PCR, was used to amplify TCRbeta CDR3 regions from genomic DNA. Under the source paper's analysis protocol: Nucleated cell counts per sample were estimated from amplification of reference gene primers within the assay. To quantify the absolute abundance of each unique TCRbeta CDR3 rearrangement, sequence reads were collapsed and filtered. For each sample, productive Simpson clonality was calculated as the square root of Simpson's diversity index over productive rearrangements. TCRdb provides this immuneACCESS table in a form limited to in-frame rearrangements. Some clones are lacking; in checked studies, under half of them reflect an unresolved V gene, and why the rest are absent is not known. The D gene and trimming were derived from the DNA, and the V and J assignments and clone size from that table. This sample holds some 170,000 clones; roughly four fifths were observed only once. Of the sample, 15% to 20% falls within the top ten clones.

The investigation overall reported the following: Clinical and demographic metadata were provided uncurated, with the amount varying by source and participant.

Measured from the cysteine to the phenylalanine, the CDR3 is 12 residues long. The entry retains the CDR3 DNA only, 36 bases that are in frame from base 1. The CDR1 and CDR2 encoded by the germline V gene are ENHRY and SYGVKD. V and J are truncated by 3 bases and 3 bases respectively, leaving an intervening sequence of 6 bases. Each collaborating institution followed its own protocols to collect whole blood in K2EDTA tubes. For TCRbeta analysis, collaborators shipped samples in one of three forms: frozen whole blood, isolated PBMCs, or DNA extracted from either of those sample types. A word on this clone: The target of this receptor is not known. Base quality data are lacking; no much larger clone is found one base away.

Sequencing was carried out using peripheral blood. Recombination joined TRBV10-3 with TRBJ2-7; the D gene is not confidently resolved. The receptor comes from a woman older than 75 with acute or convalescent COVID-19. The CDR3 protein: CAISEANYEQYF. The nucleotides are TGTGCCATCAGTGAAGCGAACTACGAGCAGTACTTC.